These T cell receptor beta chains were read from a single sample in a study of blood T cell repertoires in COVID-19. The table came from immunoSEQ multiplex PCR; TCRdb's copy has only in-frame clones and leaves some out. Of about 50,000 clones listed, 91% are singletons. The specimen was peripheral blood. The receptors were gathered from a man in his fifties or sixties with active COVID-19. The CDR3 runs from the conserved cysteine through the conserved F or W. The order of the fields is D gene, clone size, J gene, V gene, CDR3 DNA, CDR3 protein. D genes are given only for firm matches. The listing skips clone size in some rows; elsewhere it reads once, few, many or a size class.

>TRBD1|NA|TRBJ2-3|TRBV6-4
TGTGCCAGCAGTGAGTACGCAGGGGGCAAAGGAGATACGCAGTATTTT
CASSEYAGGKGDTQYF
>NA|once|TRBJ1-5|TRBV5-1
TGCGCCAGCAGCCCCGGGGGGCAGGGAAGGGAGCCCCAGCATTTT
CASSPGGQGREPQHF
>TRBD1|NA|TRBJ2-7|TRBV6-2/TRBV6-3
TGTGCCAGCAGCCAAAGACAGGGGGCCTACGAGCAGTACTTC
CASSQRQGAYEQYF
>TRBD2|NA|TRBJ2-2|TRBV7-8
TGTGCCAGCAGCCAGACTAGCGCCTCCGGGGAGCTGTTTTTT
CASSQTSASGELFF
>TRBD2|NA|TRBJ2-3|TRBV5-4
TGTGCCAGCAGCTCAGGGGAGCGGGGGCGAGATACGCAGTATTTT
CASSSGERGRDTQYF
>TRBD2|NA|TRBJ2-7|TRBV19
TGTGCCAGTAGTATAGAGGCGGGAGCGATTTACGAGCAGTACTTC
CASSIEAGAIYEQYF
>TRBD2|NA|TRBJ2-1|TRBV7-6
TGTGCCAGCAGCTCACAGGTACGCGGGAGGAACAATGAGCAGTTCTTC
CASSSQVRGRNNEQFF
>NA|NA|TRBJ2-3|TRBV7-2
TGTGCCAGCAGCTTAACAGGGAACGGCATTGATTTCAGCACAGATACGCAGTATTTT
CASSLTGNGIDFSTDTQYF
>TRBD1|NA|TRBJ2-7|TRBV27
TGTGCCAGCAACCCGGGACAGGGACCCTCCTCCTTC
CASNPGQGPSSF
>TRBD1|NA|TRBJ2-2|TRBV5-1
TGCGCCAGCAGCTTGGGACAGGGGGCCGCGAACACCGGGGAGCTGTTTTTT
CASSLGQGAANTGELFF
>TRBD2|once|TRBJ2-1|TRBV12-3/TRBV12-4
TGTGCCAGCAGAGGTCTAGCGGGAGGGCCGCAGTTCTTC
CASRGLAGGPQFF
>NA|NA|TRBJ1-6|TRBV6-5
TGTGCCAGCAGTCCAATCGGGACTTCCAATTCACCCCTCCACTTT
CASSPIGTSNSPLHF
>NA|NA|TRBJ2-7|TRBV5-4
TGTGCCAGCAGCTTGGCGGGGGGCGCGTCGTACGAGCAGTACTTC
CASSLAGGASYEQYF
>NA|NA|TRBJ2-7|TRBV6-5
TGTGCCAGCAATCGGACACCGAGCTCCTACGAGCAGTACTTC
CASNRTPSSYEQYF
>NA|NA|TRBJ1-6|TRBV5-1
TGCGCCAGCAGCTTGACGGAACACAGGGCGATCTATTCACCCCTCCACTTT
CASSLTEHRAIYSPLHF
>TRBD2|NA|TRBJ2-1|TRBV4-2
TGTGCCAGCAGCCAAGAGGCGGGGGGCTCCTACAATGAGCAGTTCTTC
CASSQEAGGSYNEQFF
>TRBD1|NA|TRBJ2-7|TRBV11-2
TGTGCCAGCAGCCCAACAGGGGGCCCCTACGAGCAGTACTTC
CASSPTGGPYEQYF
>TRBD1|NA|TRBJ2-5|TRBV6-5
TGTGCCAGCAGGGAGGGACAGGGGGCAGAGACCCAGTACTTC
CASREGQGAETQYF
>NA|NA|TRBJ2-7|TRBV4-1
TGCGCCAGCAGCCAAGAAGCGGCAGCCTACGAGCAGTACTTC
CASSQEAAAYEQYF
>TRBD1|NA|TRBJ1-1|TRBV7-2
TGTGCCAGCAGCTTAGCGGGGCAGGGGGAGGCTTTCTTT
CASSLAGQGEAFF
>NA|NA|TRBJ2-3|TRBV20-1
TGCAGTGCTAGTCTCGACTTCACAGATACGCAGTATTTT
CSASLDFTDTQYF
>NA|NA|TRBJ2-2|TRBV2
TGTGCCAGCAGAGAACAGGGTACCGGGGAGCTGTTTTTT
CASREQGTGELFF
>NA|NA|TRBJ2-7|TRBV25-1
TGTGCCAGCAGTGGCGGGGGCCGTGGGCAGTACTTC
CASSGGGRGQYF
>NA|NA|TRBJ1-4|TRBV5-1
TGCGCCAGCAGCTTTAGACAGCAAAATGAAAAACTGTTTTTT
CASSFRQQNEKLFF
>TRBD1|few|TRBJ2-7|TRBV5-1
TGCGCCAGCAGCTCCGCGACAGGGCCCTACGAGCAGTACTTC
CASSSATGPYEQYF
>TRBD2|NA|TRBJ2-1|TRBV28
TGTGCCAGCATCGGACTAGCGGGGGCACAATCCCGAGGCAATGAGCAGTTCTTC
CASIGLAGAQSRGNEQFF
>TRBD2|NA|TRBJ2-1|TRBV10-1
TGCGCCAGCAGTGAGGCTAGCGGGAGTACTAAGGCCGATGAGCAGTTCTTC
CASSEASGSTKADEQFF
>TRBD1|once|TRBJ1-1|TRBV18
TGTGCCAGCTCACCACTCGGACAGGTTGAAGCTTTCTTT
CASSPLGQVEAFF
>NA|once|TRBJ2-7|TRBV5-6
TGTGCCAGCAGCCCGGACACTTCCTACGAGCAGTACTTC
CASSPDTSYEQYF
>TRBD2|NA|TRBJ2-1|TRBV2
TGTGCCAGCAGTGACGCGGGGGGCTACAATGAGCAGTTCTTC
CASSDAGGYNEQFF
>TRBD1|NA|TRBJ2-3|TRBV5-4
TGTGCCAGCAGCTCGCAGGACAGGGGTTATGCAGATACGCAGTATTTT
CASSSQDRGYADTQYF
>NA|NA|TRBJ2-7|TRBV18
TGTGCCAGCTCGTCTACAGGGTTCGGGACAAACTACGAGCAGTACTTC
CASSSTGFGTNYEQYF
>TRBD1|NA|TRBJ2-5|TRBV19
TGTGCCAGTAGTAAATCCCGGACAGGGGCAGTGGAAGAGACCCAGTACTTC
CASSKSRTGAVEETQYF
>NA|NA|TRBJ1-2|TRBV12-3/TRBV12-4
TGTGCCAGCAGTTTTCGGGGAGGCTATGGCTACACCTTC
CASSFRGGYGYTF
>NA|NA|TRBJ1-5|TRBV19
TGTGCCAGTAGCTTTACAGGGATCTCTCAGCCCCAGCATTTT
CASSFTGISQPQHF
>NA|NA|TRBJ1-3|TRBV28
TGTGCCAGCAGTTTGGGCGCAACTAGGGCCTCTGGAAACACCATATATTTT
CASSLGATRASGNTIYF